This T cell receptor (beta chain) was retrieved from a study of T cells in localized non-small cell lung cancer. For this clone: Its antigen is currently unknown.

TCRdb's table, derived via immunoSEQ multiplex PCR, lists solely in-frame clones and lacks some. The table lists more than 12,000 clones, more than 80% of them singletons, with under 25% in the top ten. Germline CDR1 and CDR2: SNHLY and FYNNEI. This CDR3 comprises 11 residues. V shed 5 bases and J shed 7 bases, with 6 bases lying between them. Study-wide results and caveats: Density of T cells in blood, when higher, went with longer overall survival. The highest T cell clonality was in uninvolved adjacent lung, above tumor. Adjacent lung tissue had a median around 57 of the top 100 clones found in the tumor.

The TCR originated in a female donor older than 55 with stage I squamous cell lung carcinoma. The sample consisted of peripheral blood, taken before any cancer treatment. The chain links TRBV2 to TRBJ2-1; no definite D call. The CDR3 here is CASSKLNEQFF. The DNA for the CDR3 is TGTGCCAGCAGTAAGCTTAATGAGCAGTTCTTC. Full variable domain (missing parts from reference TRBV2 and TRBJ2-1): EPEVTQTPSHQVTQMGQEVILRCVPISNHLYFYWYRQILGQKVEFLVSFYNNEISEKSEIFDDQFSVERPDGSNFTLKIRSTKLEDSAMYFCASSKLNEQFFGPGTRLTVL.